The 8 T cell receptor beta chains reported below all come from one sample, sequenced in a study of cytomegalovirus exposure and HLA in healthy donors. Repertoires were generated with immunoSEQ multiplex PCR, while TCRdb's copy carries only in-frame clones and drops some. The table lists 110,000 to 150,000 clones, roughly 92% of them singletons. The sequenced sample consisted of PBMCs. The receptor set was obtained from a man younger than 35 in good health and CMV-seronegative.

This clone has only a few counts. The identical CDR3 is also encoded by other nucleotide sequences in the sample. This chain connects TRBV19 to TRBJ1-1; 7 bases fit TRBD1. The CDR3 is 15 residues long. With 4 bases clipped from V and 0 bases from J, the junction kept 5 bases outside the gene matches. Per the germline V gene, CDR1 is LNHDA and CDR2 is SQIVND (reference sequence). The CDR3 DNA follows: TGTGCCAGTAGTACGCGGGGACAGCTGAACACTGAAGCTTTCTTT. Residues: CASSTRGQLNTEAFF. Filled out from reference TRBV19 and TRBJ1-1, the complete variable domain reads DGGITQSPKYLFRKEGQNVTLSCEQNLNHDAMYWYRQDPGQGLRLIYYSQIVNDFQKGDIAEGYSVSREKKESFPLTVTSAQKNPTAFYLCASSTRGQLNTEAFFGQGTRLTVV.

The V gene is TRBV15, the J gene TRBJ1-5; D may be TRBD1 (5 bases). Germline lookup yields CDR1 LNHNV and CDR2 YYDKDF (reference sequence). Trimming took off 1 base at V and 0 bases at J, with 16 bases between the two ends. The CDR3 runs to 18 residues. Written as DNA, the CDR3 is TGTGCCACCAGCAGAGGGGAAGACAGATGGGATAGCAATCAGCCCCAGCATTTT. This translates into CATSRGEDRWDSNQPQHF.

This clone was detected a few times. The chain is built from TRBV6-5 and TRBJ1-5; the D is unclear. The germline gives CDR1 MNHEY, CDR2 SVGAGI. V was cut by 5 bases and J by 11 bases, with 10 bases left in between. This CDR3 spans 11 amino acids. CDR3 in amino acids: CASSSRGTQHF. In DNA, the CDR3 is TGTGCCAGCAGTAGCCGCGGCACCCAGCATTTT.

This clone was seen a few times. The genes are TRBV5-1 and TRBJ1-6; no definite D call. The germline V and J ends were trimmed by 0 bases and 10 bases, with 8 bases remaining between them. The CDR3 spans 13 residues. CDR1 and CDR2 from the germline V gene are SGHRS and YFSETQ. CDR3 DNA sequence: TGCGCCAGCAGCTTGGCCGGCGGGTCACCCCTCCACTTT. It codes for CASSLAGGSPLHF.

A single count supports this clone. V usage is TRBV27 and J usage is TRBJ1-2, with 9 bases lining up with TRBD1. This CDR3 is 12 amino acids long. The V gene end was trimmed by 6 bases and the J gene end by 8 bases; junction bases not matched to a gene: 4. From germline, CDR1 is MNHEY and CDR2 SMNVEV (reference sequence). CDR3 nucleotide sequence: TGTGCCAGCAGGACAGGGGGGCACGGCTACACCTTC. Its translation: CASRTGGHGYTF.

The rearrangement uses TRBV6-5 and TRBJ1-1; D is possibly TRBD1 (5 bases). V lost 8 bases to trimming and J lost 1 base, with 17 bases between them. The CDR3 extends over 15 amino acids. Germline V gene sequence: CDR1 MNHEY, CDR2 SVGAGI. Here the CDR3 DNA reads TGTGCCAGCCTCTCACCCGCGGGGCAGAACACTGAAGCTTTCTTT. Its translation is CASLSPAGQNTEAFF.

The chain is built from TRBV18 and TRBJ2-5; 11 bases are shared with TRBD2. Germline lookup yields CDR1 KGHSH and CDR2 LQKENI. J was trimmed by 3 bases and V by 0 bases; bases with no gene match: 0. The CDR3 length is 15 residues. In DNA form, the CDR3 reads TGTGCCAGCTCACCACCGGGACTAGCGGAAGAGACCCAGTACTTC. Protein product: CASSPPGLAEETQYF.

The J gene is TRBJ2-3, the V gene TRBV5-4; D remains ambiguous. Germline V gene data show CDR1 as SGHNT and CDR2 as YYREEE (reference sequence). V was cut by 2 bases and J by 1 base, with 5 bases left in between. This CDR3 spans 13 amino acids. CDR3 sequence (DNA): TGTGCCAGCAGCTTAACTCGCACAGATACGCAGTATTTT. Its translation is CASSLTRTDTQYF.